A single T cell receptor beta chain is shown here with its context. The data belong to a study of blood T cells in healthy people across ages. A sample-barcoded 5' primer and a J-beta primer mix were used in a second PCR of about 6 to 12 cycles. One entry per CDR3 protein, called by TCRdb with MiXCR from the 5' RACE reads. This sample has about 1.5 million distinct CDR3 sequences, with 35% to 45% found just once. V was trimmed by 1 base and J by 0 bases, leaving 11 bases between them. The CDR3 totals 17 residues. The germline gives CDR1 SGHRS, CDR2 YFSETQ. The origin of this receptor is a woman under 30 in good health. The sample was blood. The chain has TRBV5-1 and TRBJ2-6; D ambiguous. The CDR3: CASSLFSLGSGANVLTF. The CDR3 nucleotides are TGCGCCAGCAGCTTGTTTTCCCTTGGCTCTGGGGCCAACGTCCTGACTTTC. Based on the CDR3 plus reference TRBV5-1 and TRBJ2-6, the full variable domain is KAGVTQTPRYLIKTRGQQVTLSCSPISGHRSVSWYQQTPGQGLQFLFEYFSETQRNKGNFPGRFSGRQFSNSRSEMNVSTLELGDSALYLCASSLFSLGSGANVLTFGAGSRLTVL.